This note documents a single T cell receptor beta chain sequence. The TCR beta CDR3 regions underwent amplification using RNA transcripts as the source. TCR CDR3 underwent first-round RT-PCR with the HTBI primer set. TCRdb passed the multiplex PCR reads through MiXCR, listing each CDR3 protein once. The repertoire has around 260,000 distinct CDR3 sequences, about 25% of them found once; the top ten carry approximately 30%. This entry is derived from a study of T cells in Graves' hyperthyroidism and ophthalmopathy. Trimming took 3 bases from V and 6 from J, leaving 21 bases between them. The CDR3 loop spans 17 amino acids.

This TCR was recovered from a man in his forties with Graves' hyperthyroidism that later progressed to Graves' ophthalmopathy. The rearrangement links TRBV12-3 or TRBV12-4 to TRBJ1-3, with a weak D call TRBD1 (5 bases). The sequenced material came from blood. CDR3 region: CASSFPPWSGDVNTIYF. DNA of the CDR3: TGTGCCAGCAGTTTTCCCCCTTGGTCGGGGGACGTAAACACCATATATTTT.